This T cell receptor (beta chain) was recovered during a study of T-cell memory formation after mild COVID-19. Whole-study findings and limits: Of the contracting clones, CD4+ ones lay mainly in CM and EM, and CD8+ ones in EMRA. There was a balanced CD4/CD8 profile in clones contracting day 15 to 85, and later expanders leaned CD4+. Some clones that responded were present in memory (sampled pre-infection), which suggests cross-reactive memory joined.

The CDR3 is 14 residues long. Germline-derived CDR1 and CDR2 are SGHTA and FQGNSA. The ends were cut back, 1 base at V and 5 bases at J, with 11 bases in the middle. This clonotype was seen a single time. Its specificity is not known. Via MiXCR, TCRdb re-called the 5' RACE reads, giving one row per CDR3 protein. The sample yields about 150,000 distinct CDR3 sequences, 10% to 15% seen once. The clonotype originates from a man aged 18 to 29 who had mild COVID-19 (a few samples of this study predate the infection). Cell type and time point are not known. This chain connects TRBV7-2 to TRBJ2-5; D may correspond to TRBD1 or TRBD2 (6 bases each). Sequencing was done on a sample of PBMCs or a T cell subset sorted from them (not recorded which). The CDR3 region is CASSLDGGPETQYF. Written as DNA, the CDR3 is TGTGCCAGCAGCTTAGATGGGGGGCCGGAGACCCAGTACTTC.